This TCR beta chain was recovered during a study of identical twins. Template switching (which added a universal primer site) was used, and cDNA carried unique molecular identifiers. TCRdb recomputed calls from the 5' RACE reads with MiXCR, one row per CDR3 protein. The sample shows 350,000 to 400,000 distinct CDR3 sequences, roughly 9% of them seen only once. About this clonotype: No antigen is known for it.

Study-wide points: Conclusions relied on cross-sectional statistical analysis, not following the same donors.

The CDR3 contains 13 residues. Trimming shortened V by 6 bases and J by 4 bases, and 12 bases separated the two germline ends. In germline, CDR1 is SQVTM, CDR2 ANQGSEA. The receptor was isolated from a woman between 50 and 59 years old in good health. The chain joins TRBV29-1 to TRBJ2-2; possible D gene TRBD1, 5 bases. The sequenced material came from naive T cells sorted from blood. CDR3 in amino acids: CSVDQGSTGELFF. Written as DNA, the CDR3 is TGCAGCGTGGATCAGGGATCCACCGGGGAGCTGTTTTTT.